Sequencing of this T cell receptor beta chain was carried out in a study of blood T cell repertoires in COVID-19. Before being deemed recovered, Cohort 3 donors had two negative PCRs, clearance, or symptom resolution. This table comes from immunoSEQ multiplex PCR, and its TCRdb copy is limited to in-frame clones, with some not included. Of 390,000 or so clones in the sample, around nine tenths were seen once. Germline V gene lookup returns CDR1 SQVTM and CDR2 ANQGSEA. This CDR3 is built from 13 residues. The junction had 4 bases not matched to a gene; V was cut back by 7 bases and J by 0 bases. Sample: PBMCs or T cells enriched from blood (not recorded which). This clonotype originated in a woman between 50 and 59 years old who had recovered from COVID-19. The chain joins TRBV29-1 to TRBJ1-2; 8 bases agree with TRBD1. The CDR3 nucleotides are TGCAGCGCTGGACAGGGAGCTAACTATGGCTACACCTTC. Encoded protein: CSAGQGANYGYTF.